The following is a TCR beta chain sequence with its context. The sample holds a few counts of this clone. The specificity of this receptor is unknown. Per-base qualities were not stored, and no clone one base away is much larger. Library preparation used the immunoSEQ multiplex PCR assay. Not all clones reach the TCRdb copy of this immuneACCESS table, which keeps in-frame sequences only. Checked studies attribute under half of the gap to unresolved V genes and leave the rest unexplained. This sample is represented by tens of thousands of clones; around 80% of them were singletons. The ten most abundant clones make up roughly 1.2% of the sample. The CDR3 goes from the cysteine to the phenylalanine over 15 residues. Only the CDR3 DNA is retained, 45 bases long and in frame from the first base. Taken from the germline V gene, the CDR1 and CDR2 loops are SGDLS and YYNGEE. The junction shows trimming of 4 bases on V and 7 bases on J, and the gene matches do not reach 7 bases of it.

This entry belongs to a study of T cells in narcolepsy (dated by TCRdb to the late 2010s). With respect to the entire study: Patients with narcolepsy type 1 or type 2 (NT1, NT2) and healthy control donors were enrolled in the study. Autoreactive T cells targeting hypocretin neuron self-antigens (hypocretin, TRIB2) were sought in narcolepsy patients, and TCR Vbeta sequencing was used to track clonotypes in blood and CSF. The investigation overall reported the following: HCRT-specific and TRIB2-specific autoreactive clonotypes were highlighted in plots that compared CD4+ T cell clonotypes in CSF versus blood from the same patient. Patients and controls had comparable numbers of sequenced blood memory CD4+ clonotypes, averaging about 37,000 and 33,000, respectively. Autoreactive clonotypes were reported to be detected serially in the blood of the same patients and of different patients, but not in the blood of healthy controls. No sequences matching autoreactive T cell clones were present in some of the blood memory CD4+ repertoires from patients and controls.

For TCR Vbeta sequencing, memory CD4+ T cells were sorted ex vivo from the peripheral blood of both healthy controls and narcolepsy patients. Sequenced: CD45RA- memory CD4+ T cells from PBMCs. This specimen's cell subset or site label, interpreted: memory T cells sorted ex vivo from peripheral blood. The chain employs TRBV9 and TRBJ2-2; 10 nucleotides in the junction match TRBD2. The receptor comes from a human donor with narcolepsy. CDR3 loop: CASSQERGGIGELFF. The DNA sequence reads TGTGCCAGCAGCCAGGAGCGGGGGGGCATCGGGGAGCTGTTTTTT. Extended through the reference TRBV9 and TRBJ2-2 proteins, this CDR3 yields the full variable domain: DSGVTQTPKHLITATGQRVTLRCSPRSGDLSVYWYQQSLDQGLQFLIQYYNGEERAKGNILERFSAQQFPDLHSELNLSSLELGDSALYFCASSQERGGIGELFFGEGSRLTVL.